These 3 T cell receptor beta chains originate from one sample sequenced in a study of T cell responses to AZD1222 COVID-19 vaccine. The repertoire was sequenced with immunoSEQ multiplex PCR; TCRdb's copy has only in-frame clones and lacks some. The sample lists about 89,000 clones; about 89% were seen once. Sequences were derived from peripheral blood, sampled 28 days after the second AZD1222 dose. These receptors were collected from an adult who received the AZD1222 COVID-19 vaccine.

The chain carries TRBV5-1 and TRBJ2-6; D might be TRBD1 or TRBD2, each matching 5 bases. This CDR3 comprises 16 residues. The V gene lost 6 bases and the J gene lost 3 bases, with 16 bases spanning the gap. Germline CDR1 is SGHRS and CDR2 is YFSETQ. CDR3 region: CASTRDGGNGANVLTF. The DNA of the CDR3 is TGCGCCAGCACCCGGGACGGAGGAAATGGGGCCAACGTCCTGACTTTC.

The chain is built from TRBV18 and TRBJ2-1; D ambiguous. This CDR3 contains 14 residues. V lost 1 base and J 5 bases, leaving 9 bases between the germline ends. Germline V gives CDR1 KGHSH, CDR2 LQKENI. CDR3 protein: CASSPREPNNEQFF. In DNA form, the CDR3 reads TGTGCCAGCTCACCACGGGAACCTAACAATGAGCAGTTCTTC.

CDR3 bases: TGTGCCAGCAGCTCCTCTCGGACAGGGTCCTACGAGCAGTACTTC. Translation: CASSSSRTGSYEQYF. The V gene is TRBV7-2, the J gene TRBJ2-7; 8 bases fit TRBD1. The CDR3 length is 15 residues. Germline loops: CDR1 SGHTA, CDR2 FQGNSA. V dropped 4 bases and J dropped 1; count of bases not matched to a gene: 6.